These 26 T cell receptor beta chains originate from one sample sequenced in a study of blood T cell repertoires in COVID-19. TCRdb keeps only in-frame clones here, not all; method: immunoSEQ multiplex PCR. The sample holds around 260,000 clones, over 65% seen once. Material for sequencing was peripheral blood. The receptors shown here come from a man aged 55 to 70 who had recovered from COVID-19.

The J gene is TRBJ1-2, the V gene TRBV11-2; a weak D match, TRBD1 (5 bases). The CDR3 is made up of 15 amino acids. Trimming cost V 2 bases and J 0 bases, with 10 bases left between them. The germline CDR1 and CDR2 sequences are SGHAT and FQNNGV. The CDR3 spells CASSLTGSANYGYTF. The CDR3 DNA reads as TGTGCCAGCAGCTTAACAGGTTCAGCTAACTATGGCTACACCTTC.

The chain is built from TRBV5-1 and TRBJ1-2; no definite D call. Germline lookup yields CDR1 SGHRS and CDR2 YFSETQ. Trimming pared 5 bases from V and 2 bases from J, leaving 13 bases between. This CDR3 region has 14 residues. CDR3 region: CASRDLAENYGYTF. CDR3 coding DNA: TGCGCCAGCAGAGATCTCGCAGAAAACTATGGCTACACCTTC.

The CDR3 DNA follows: TGTGCCAGCAGCCAGGCGAACACCGGGGAGCTGTTTTTT. Translated, it gives CASSQANTGELFF. The J gene is TRBJ2-2, the V gene TRBV6-6; no clear D gene. This CDR3 contains 13 residues. Trimming cost V 6 bases and J 0 bases, with 5 bases left between them. CDR1 MNHNY and CDR2 SVGAGI come from the germline V gene (reference sequence).

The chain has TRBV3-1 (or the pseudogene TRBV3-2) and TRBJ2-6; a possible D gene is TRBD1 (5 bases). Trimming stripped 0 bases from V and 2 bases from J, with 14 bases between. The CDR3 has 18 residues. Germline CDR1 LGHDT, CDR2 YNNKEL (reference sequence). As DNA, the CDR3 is TGTGCCAGCAGCCAAGATCTTATCGCAGGGACTGGGGCCAACGTCCTGACTTTC. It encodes CASSQDLIAGTGANVLTF.

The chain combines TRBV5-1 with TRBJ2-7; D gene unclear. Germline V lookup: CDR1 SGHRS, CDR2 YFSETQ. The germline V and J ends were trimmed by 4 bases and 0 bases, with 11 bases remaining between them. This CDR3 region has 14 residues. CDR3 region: CASSRERYSYEQYF. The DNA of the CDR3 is TGCGCCAGCAGCCGAGAAAGATACTCCTACGAGCAGTACTTC.

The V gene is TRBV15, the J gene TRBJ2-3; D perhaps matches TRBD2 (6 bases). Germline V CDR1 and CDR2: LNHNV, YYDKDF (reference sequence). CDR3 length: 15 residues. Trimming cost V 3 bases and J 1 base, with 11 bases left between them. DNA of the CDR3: TGTGCCACCAGCAGCCAGCGGGCGGGCACAGATACGCAGTATTTT. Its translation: CATSSQRAGTDTQYF.

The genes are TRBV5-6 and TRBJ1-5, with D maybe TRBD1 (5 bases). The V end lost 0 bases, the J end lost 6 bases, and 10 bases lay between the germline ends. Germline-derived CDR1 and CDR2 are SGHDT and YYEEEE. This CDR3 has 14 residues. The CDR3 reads CASSLAGGSQPQHF. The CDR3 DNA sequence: TGTGCCAGCAGCTTGGCCGGGGGAAGTCAGCCCCAGCATTTT. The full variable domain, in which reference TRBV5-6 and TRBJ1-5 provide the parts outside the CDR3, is DAGVTQSPTHLIKTRGQQVTLRCSPKSGHDTVSWYQQALGQGPQFIFQYYEEEERQRGNFPDRFSGHQFPNYSSELNVNALLLGDSALYLCASSLAGGSQPQHFGDGTRLSIL.

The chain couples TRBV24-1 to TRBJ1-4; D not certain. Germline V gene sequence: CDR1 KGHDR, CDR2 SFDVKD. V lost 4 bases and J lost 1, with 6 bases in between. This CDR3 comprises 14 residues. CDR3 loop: CATSDRGTNEKLFF. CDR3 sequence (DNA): TGTGCCACCAGTGACCGCGGAACTAATGAAAAACTGTTTTTT.

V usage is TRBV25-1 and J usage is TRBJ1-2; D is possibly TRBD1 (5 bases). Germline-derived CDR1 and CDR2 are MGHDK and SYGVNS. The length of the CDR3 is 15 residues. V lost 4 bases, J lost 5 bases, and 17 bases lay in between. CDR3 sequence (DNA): TGTGCCAGCAGTGGCTTAGACAGAGCAGGTTATGGCTACACCTTC. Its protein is CASSGLDRAGYGYTF.

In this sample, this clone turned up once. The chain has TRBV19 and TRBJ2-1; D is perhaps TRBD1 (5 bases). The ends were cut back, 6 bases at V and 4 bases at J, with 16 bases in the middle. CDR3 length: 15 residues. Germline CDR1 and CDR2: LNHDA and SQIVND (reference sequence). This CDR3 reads CASRKTHRQYNEQFF. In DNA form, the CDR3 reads TGTGCCAGTAGGAAAACCCACAGGCAGTACAATGAGCAGTTCTTC.

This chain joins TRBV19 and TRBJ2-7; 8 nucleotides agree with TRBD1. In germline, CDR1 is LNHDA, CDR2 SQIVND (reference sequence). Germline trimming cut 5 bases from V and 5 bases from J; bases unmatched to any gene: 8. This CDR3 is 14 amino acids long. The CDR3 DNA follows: TGTGCCAGTAGTCCCTACCAGGGGGCCAACGAGCAGTACTTC. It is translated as CASSPYQGANEQYF. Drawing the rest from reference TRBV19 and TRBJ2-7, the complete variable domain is DGGITQSPKYLFRKEGQNVTLSCEQNLNHDAMYWYRQDPGQGLRLIYYSQIVNDFQKGDIAEGYSVSREKKESFPLTVTSAQKNPTAFYLCASSPYQGANEQYFGPGTRLTVT.

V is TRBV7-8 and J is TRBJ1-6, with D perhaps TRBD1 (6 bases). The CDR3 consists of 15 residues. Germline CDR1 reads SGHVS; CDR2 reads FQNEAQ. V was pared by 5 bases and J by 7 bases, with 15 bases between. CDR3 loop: CASSRRTDGNSPLHF. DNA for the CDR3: TGTGCCAGCAGCCGTAGGACAGACGGAAATTCACCCCTCCACTTT. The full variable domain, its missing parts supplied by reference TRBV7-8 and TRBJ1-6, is GAGVSQSPRYKVAKRGQDVALRCDPISGHVSLFWYQQALGQGPEFLTYFQNEAQLDKSGLPSDRFFAERPEGSVSTLKIQRTQQEDSAVYLCASSRRTDGNSPLHFGNGTRLTVT.

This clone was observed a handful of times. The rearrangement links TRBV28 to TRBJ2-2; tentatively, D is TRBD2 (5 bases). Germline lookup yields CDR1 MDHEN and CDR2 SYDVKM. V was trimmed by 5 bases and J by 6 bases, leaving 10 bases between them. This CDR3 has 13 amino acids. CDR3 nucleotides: TGTGCCAGCAGTGCCTCGAGGGCCGGGGAGCTGTTTTTT. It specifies CASSASRAGELFF.

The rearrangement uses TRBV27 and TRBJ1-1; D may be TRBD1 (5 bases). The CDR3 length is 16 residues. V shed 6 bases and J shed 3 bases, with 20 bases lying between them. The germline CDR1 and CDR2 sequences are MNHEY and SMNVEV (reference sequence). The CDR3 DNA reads TGTGCCAGCAGACTGGGTTTGTGGTTAGGGGACACTGAAGCTTTCTTT. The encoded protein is CASRLGLWLGDTEAFF.

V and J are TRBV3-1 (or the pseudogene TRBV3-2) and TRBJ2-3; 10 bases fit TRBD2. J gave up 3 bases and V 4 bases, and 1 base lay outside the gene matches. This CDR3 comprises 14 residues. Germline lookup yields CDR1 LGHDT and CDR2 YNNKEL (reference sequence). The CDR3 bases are TGTGCCAGCAGCCGTAGCGGGGGGACAGATACGCAGTATTTT. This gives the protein CASSRSGGTDTQYF.

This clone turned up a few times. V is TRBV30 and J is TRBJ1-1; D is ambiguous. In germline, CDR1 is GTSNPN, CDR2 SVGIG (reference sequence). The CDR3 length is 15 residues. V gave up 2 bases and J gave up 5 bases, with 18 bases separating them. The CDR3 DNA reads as TGTGCCTGGAGTCCCCGGGCCCCTGAGGGAACTGAAGCTTTCTTT. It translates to CAWSPRAPEGTEAFF. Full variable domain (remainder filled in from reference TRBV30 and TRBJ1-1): SQTIHQWPATLVQPVGSPLSLECTVEGTSNPNLYWYRQAAGRGLQLLFYSVGIGQISSEVPQNLSASRPQDRQFILSSKKLLLSDSGFYLCAWSPRAPEGTEAFFGQGTRLTVV.

In DNA, the CDR3 is TGTGCCAGCAGTCTGGGGATACCAGGGGGCACCTCCTACGAGCAGTACTTC. This codes for CASSLGIPGGTSYEQYF. The V and J genes are TRBV7-2 and TRBJ2-7; 8 nucleotides align to TRBD1. Per the germline V gene, CDR1 is SGHTA and CDR2 is FQGNSA. After removal of 6 bases from V and 0 bases from J, the junction contained 13 bases not matched to a gene. The CDR3 contains 17 residues.

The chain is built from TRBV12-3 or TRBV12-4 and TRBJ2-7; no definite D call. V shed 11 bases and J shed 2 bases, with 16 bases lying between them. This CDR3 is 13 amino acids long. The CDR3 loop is CACQTSTAYEQYF. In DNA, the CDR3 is TGTGCCTGCCAAACGAGCACCGCCTACGAGCAGTACTTC.

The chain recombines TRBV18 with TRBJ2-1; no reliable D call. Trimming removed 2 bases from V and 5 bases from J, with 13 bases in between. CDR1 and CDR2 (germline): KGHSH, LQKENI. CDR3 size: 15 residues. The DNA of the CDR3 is TGTGCCAGCTCACCAAATGGTGGCGGAGACAATGAGCAGTTCTTC. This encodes CASSPNGGGDNEQFF.

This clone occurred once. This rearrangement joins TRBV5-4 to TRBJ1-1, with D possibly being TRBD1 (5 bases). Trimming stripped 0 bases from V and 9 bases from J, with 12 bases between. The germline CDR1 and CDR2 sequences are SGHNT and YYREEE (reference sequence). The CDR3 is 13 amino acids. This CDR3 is CASSLEGETKAFF. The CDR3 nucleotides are TGTGCCAGCAGCTTGGAAGGGGAAACCAAAGCTTTCTTT.

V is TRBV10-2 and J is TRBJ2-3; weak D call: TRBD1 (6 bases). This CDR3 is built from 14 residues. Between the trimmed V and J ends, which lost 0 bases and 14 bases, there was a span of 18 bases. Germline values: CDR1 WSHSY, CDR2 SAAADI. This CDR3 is CASSESNLGHSRYF. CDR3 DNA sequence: TGCGCCAGCAGTGAGTCGAATCTGGGACACTCGCGGTATTTT.

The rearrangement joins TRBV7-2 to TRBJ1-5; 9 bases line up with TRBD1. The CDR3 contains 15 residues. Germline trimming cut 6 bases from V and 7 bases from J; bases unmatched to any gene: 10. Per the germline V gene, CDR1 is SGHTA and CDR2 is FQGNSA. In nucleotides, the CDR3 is TGTGCCAGCAGAGCCTACAGGGGGCTAGACCAGCCCCAGCATTTT. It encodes CASRAYRGLDQPQHF.

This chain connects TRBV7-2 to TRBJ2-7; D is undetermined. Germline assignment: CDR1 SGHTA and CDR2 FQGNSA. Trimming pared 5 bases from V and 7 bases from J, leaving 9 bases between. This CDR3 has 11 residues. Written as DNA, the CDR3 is TGTGCCAGCAGCCCCTTGAGGGAGCAGTACTTC. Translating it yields CASSPLREQYF.

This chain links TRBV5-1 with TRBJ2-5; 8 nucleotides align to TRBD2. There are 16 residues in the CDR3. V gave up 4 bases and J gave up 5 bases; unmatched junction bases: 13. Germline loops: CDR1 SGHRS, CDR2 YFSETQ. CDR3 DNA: TGCGCCAGCAGCCCCCCGTTGCAAGCGGGGGTGGAGACCCAGTACTTC. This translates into CASSPPLQAGVETQYF.

The DNA of the CDR3 is TGTGCCAGCAGGGAAACTAGCGGGGGGGCGAGGGAGCAGTTCTTC. This encodes CASRETSGGAREQFF. The rearrangement uses TRBV2 and TRBJ2-1, with TRBD2 matching 13 bases. This CDR3 has 15 residues. Germline CDR1 reads SNHLY; CDR2 reads FYNNEI. Germline trimming cut 6 bases from V and 10 bases from J; bases unmatched to any gene: 9.

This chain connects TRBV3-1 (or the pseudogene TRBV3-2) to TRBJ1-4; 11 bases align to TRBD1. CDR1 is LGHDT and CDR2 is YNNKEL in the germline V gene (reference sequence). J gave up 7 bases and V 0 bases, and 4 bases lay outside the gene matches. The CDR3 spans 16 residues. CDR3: CASSQDGTGGGEKLFF. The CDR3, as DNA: TGTGCCAGCAGCCAAGATGGGACAGGGGGAGGTGAAAAACTGTTTTTT.